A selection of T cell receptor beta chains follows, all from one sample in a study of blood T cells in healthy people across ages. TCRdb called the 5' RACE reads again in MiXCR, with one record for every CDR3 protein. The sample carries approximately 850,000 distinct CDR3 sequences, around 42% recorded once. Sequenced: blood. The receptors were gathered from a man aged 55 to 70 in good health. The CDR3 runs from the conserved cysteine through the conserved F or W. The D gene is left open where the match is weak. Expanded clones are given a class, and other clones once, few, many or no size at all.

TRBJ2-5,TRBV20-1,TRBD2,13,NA,CSASVGLAETQYF,TGCAGTGCTTCCGTGGGACTAGCGGAGACCCAGTACTTC
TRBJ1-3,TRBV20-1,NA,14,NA,CSARDPTSGNTIYF,TGCAGTGCTAGAGACCCTACCTCTGGAAACACCATATATTTT
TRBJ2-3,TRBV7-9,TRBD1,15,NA,CASSFGTGRADTQYF,TGTGCCAGCAGCTTCGGGACAGGGAGGGCAGATACGCAGTATTTT
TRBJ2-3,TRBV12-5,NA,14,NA,CASGLLGRPDTQYF,TGTGCTAGTGGTTTGCTCGGTCGCCCAGATACGCAGTATTTT
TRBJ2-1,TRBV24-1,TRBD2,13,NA,CATGTSGKDEQFF,TGTGCCACCGGGACTAGCGGGAAAGATGAGCAGTTCTTC
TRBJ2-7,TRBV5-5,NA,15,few,CASSSSGESSYEQYF,TGTGCCAGCAGCTCCTCAGGGGAATCCTCCTACGAGCAGTACTTC
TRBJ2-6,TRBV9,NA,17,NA,CASSVDRKTSGANVLTF,TGTGCCAGCAGCGTCGACCGTAAGACTTCTGGGGCCAACGTCCTGACTTTC
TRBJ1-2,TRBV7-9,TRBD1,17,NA,CASSSSDRPYLTYGYTF,TGTGCCAGCAGCTCCTCGGACAGGCCCTATTTGACCTATGGCTACACCTTC
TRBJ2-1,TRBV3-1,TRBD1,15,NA,CASSLAGTGGHEQFF,TGTGCCAGCAGCCTGGCGGGGACAGGGGGGCATGAGCAGTTCTTC
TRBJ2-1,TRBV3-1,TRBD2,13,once,CASSQSPGGARFF,TGTGCCAGCAGCCAGTCCCCGGGGGGGGCGAGGTTCTTC
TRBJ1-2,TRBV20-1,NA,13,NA,CSAIGRRLRGYTF,TGCAGTGCTATAGGCAGGCGGTTACGTGGCTACACCTTC
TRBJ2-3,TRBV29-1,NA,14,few,CSARLAGSTDTQYF,TGCAGCGCCCGACTGGCGGGATCCACAGATACGCAGTATTTT
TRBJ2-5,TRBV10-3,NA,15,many,CAISPGTTNQETQYF,TGTGCCATCAGCCCTGGGACAACTAACCAAGAGACCCAGTACTTC
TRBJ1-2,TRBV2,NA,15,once,CASSEWDNANYGYTF,TGTGCCAGCAGTGAATGGGACAACGCTAACTATGGCTACACCTTC
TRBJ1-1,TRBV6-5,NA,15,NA,CASSYSWDWVTEAFF,TGTGCCAGCAGTTACTCTTGGGATTGGGTTACTGAAGCTTTCTTT
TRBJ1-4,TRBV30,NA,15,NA,CAWSPSGNTNEKLFF,TGTGCCTGGAGTCCGTCGGGGAATACTAATGAAAAACTGTTTTTT
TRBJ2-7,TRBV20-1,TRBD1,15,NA,CSATVAGQEPYEQYF,TGCAGTGCTACCGTCGCGGGACAGGAACCCTACGAGCAGTACTTC